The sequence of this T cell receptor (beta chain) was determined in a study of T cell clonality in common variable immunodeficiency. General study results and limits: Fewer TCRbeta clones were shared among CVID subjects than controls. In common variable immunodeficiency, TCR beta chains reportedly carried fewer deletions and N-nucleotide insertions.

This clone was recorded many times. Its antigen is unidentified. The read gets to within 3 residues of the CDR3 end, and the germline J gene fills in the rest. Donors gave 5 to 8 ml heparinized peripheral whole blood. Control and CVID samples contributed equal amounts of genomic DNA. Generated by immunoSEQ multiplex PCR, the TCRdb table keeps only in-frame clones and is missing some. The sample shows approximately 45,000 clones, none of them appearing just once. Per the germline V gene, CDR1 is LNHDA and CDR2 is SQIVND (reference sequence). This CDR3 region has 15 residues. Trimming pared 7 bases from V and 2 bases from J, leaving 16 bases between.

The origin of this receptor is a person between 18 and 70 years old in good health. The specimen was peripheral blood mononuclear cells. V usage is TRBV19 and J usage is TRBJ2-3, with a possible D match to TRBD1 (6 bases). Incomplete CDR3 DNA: TGTGCCAGTATAGGCCGGGACACCTACACAGATACG. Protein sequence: CASIGRDTYTDT. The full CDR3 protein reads CASIGRDTYTDTQYF.